The T cell receptor beta chain described here comes from a study of blood T cell repertoires in COVID-19. V trimming: 6 bases; J trimming: 5 bases; junction bases outside the gene matches: 8. The CDR3 sequence is 15 residues long. Germline CDR1 SEHNR, CDR2 FQNEAQ (reference sequence). As handled by the study authors: Amplification of reference gene primers provided the estimated nucleated cell counts. This table comes from immunoSEQ multiplex PCR, and its TCRdb copy is limited to in-frame clones, with some not included. The DNA was the basis for D and trimming; V, J and clone size are from that table. Among over 350,000 clones listed, roughly nine tenths were seen once.

What was sequenced was PBMCs or T cells enriched from blood (not recorded which). V and J are TRBV7-9 and TRBJ2-1; 9 bases align to TRBD1. The sequence derives from a woman aged 18-35 years with acute COVID-19. The CDR3 sequence: CASSLQGAFDNEQFF. The CDR3 bases are TGTGCCAGCAGTCTACAGGGGGCTTTTGACAATGAGCAGTTCTTC.